This TCR beta chain was sequenced for a study of response to subunit inactivated influenza vaccine. Notes on the study in general: Each seasonal flu vaccination may recruit only limited new T cells, authors suggested.

MiXCR was run by TCRdb on the RT-PCR reads, yielding one entry per CDR3 protein. The sample contains roughly 710,000 distinct CDR3 sequences, about 14% of which appear only once. V shed 4 bases and J 4 bases; nucleotides not matched to a gene: 11. The CDR3 sequence is 16 residues long. From germline, CDR1 is SQVTM and CDR2 ANQGSEA. This clonotype was detected a few times. What it binds is not known. Source: PBMCs from blood, taken roughly 2 weeks before vaccination. The source of this sequence is a man between 45 and 60 years old who received an inactivated influenza vaccine. V usage is TRBV29-1 and J usage is TRBJ2-1; 9 nucleotides align to TRBD2. As DNA, the CDR3 is TGCAGCGTTGTTCGTCCTAGCGGGATACAGTACAATGAGCAGTTCTTC. Encoded protein: CSVVRPSGIQYNEQFF.